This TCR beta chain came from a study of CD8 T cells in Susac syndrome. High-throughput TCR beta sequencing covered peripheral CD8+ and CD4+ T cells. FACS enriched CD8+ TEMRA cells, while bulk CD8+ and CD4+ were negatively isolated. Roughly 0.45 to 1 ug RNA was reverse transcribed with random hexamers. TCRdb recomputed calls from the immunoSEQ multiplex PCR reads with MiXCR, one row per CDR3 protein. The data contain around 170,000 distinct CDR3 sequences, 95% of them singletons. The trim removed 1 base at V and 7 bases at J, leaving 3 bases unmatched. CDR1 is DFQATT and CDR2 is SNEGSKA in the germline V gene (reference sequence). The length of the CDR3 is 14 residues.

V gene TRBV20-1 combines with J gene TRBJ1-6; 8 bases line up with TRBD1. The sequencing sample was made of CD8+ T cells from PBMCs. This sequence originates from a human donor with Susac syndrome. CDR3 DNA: TGCAGTGCTAGAGGGACAGGGCCCAATTCACCCCTCCACTTT. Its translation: CSARGTGPNSPLHF.